Shown below are 20 T cell receptor beta chains from a single sample sequenced in a study of OX40 agonist ivuxolimab in advanced cancers. Some clones are missing from TCRdb's copy, which holds only in-frame ones; the method was immunoSEQ multiplex PCR. Seen here are 68,000 or so clones, 70% to 85% observed once, and the top ten hold approximately 10%. This specimen was CD4+ or CD8+ T cells sorted from blood, taken in a trial of the OX40 agonist ivuxolimab. The receptors were sampled from an adult with an advanced solid tumor such as melanoma, head and neck, liver or kidney cancer.

The J gene is TRBJ2-1, the V gene TRBV7-2; 11 bases are shared with TRBD2. The J segment lost 6 bases and the V segment lost 2 bases, leaving 3 bases of the junction unmatched. The length of the CDR3 is 15 residues. Germline CDR1 SGHTA, CDR2 FQGNSA. CDR3 sequence (DNA): TGTGCCAGCAGCTTATACGGGACTAGCGGCAATGAGCAGTTCTTC. Translation gives CASSLYGTSGNEQFF.

This clone was counted between two and nine times. V and J are TRBV27 and TRBJ1-2; 8 bases fit TRBD1. Germline V gene lookup returns CDR1 MNHEY and CDR2 SMNVEV (reference sequence). CDR3 length: 15 amino acids. Unmatched junction bases numbered 9, after V lost 5 bases and J lost 4 bases. The DNA for the CDR3 is TGTGCCAGCAGTCGAGACAGGGGATCGGGCTATGGCTACACCTTC. Amino acids: CASSRDRGSGYGYTF.

The chain couples TRBV7-2 to TRBJ2-7; 10 nucleotides line up with TRBD2. The CDR3 contains 15 residues. Germline V gene lookup returns CDR1 SGHTA and CDR2 FQGNSA. The V segment lost 5 bases and the J segment 0 bases; nucleotides outside the gene matches: 4. The DNA for the CDR3 is TGTGCCAGCAGCCTCTCTAGCGGGAGCTCCTACGAGCAGTACTTC. This gives the protein CASSLSSGSSYEQYF.

The chain employs TRBV5-1 and TRBJ2-2; 8 nucleotides agree with TRBD1. Trimming cost V 1 base and J 5 bases; bases outside gene matches: 4. The CDR3 contains 15 residues. Per the germline V gene, CDR1 is SGHRS and CDR2 is YFSETQ. The DNA for the CDR3 is TGCGCCAGCAGCTTGCCAGGGGGCCGGACCGGGGAGCTGTTTTTT. Its protein is CASSLPGGRTGELFF.

The chain joins TRBV4-2 to TRBJ1-2, with a weak D call TRBD1 (5 bases). Per the germline V gene, CDR1 is LGHNA and CDR2 is YNFKEQ. The ends were cut back, 1 base at V and 3 bases at J, with 9 bases in the middle. This CDR3 spans 14 amino acids. The CDR3 is CASSQATTDYGYTF. The CDR3 DNA follows: TGTGCCAGCAGCCAAGCGACGACAGACTATGGCTACACCTTC.

J is TRBJ1-2 and V is TRBV7-3, with 9 bases identical to TRBD1. J lost 6 bases, V lost 5 bases, and 7 bases had no gene match. Germline CDR1 is SGHTA and CDR2 is FQGTGA. CDR3 size: 14 residues. The CDR3 nucleotides are TGTGCCAGCAGCCGCCAGGGACAGGGAGATGGCTACACCTTC. Amino acid sequence: CASSRQGQGDGYTF. Using reference TRBV7-3 and TRBJ1-2 for the parts outside the CDR3, the full variable domain is GAGVSQTPSNKVTEKGKYVELRCDPISGHTALYWYRQSLGQGPEFLIYFQGTGAADDSGLPNDRFFAVRPEGSVSTLKIQRTERGDSAVYLCASSRQGQGDGYTFGSGTRLTVV.

This chain connects TRBV7-9 to TRBJ2-7, with 9 bases that match TRBD1. Losses at the gene ends were 5 bases for V and 9 bases for J; bases not matched to a gene: 14. This CDR3 spans 15 amino acids. CDR1 is SEHNR and CDR2 is FQNEAQ in the germline V gene (reference sequence). DNA of the CDR3: TGTGCCAGCAGCCTTGACCGGGACAGGGAGAGGGGGCAGTACTTC. Translation gives CASSLDRDRERGQYF.

This clone appeared a few times. J is TRBJ1-2 and V is TRBV14, with D unclear. The CDR3 length is 13 residues. CDR1 and CDR2 (germline): SGHDN, FVKESK. V was trimmed by 1 base and J by 4 bases, leaving 7 bases between them. CDR3 residues: CASSQVAAYGYTF. In DNA, the CDR3 is TGTGCCAGCAGCCAAGTAGCAGCCTATGGCTACACCTTC.

The chain joins TRBV29-1 to TRBJ2-5; D ambiguous. Per the germline V gene, CDR1 is SQVTM and CDR2 is ANQGSEA. The V end was cut by 0 bases, the J end by 1 base, with 9 bases between. The CDR3 is made up of 14 amino acids. The CDR3 protein is CSVEDLRSQETQYF. CDR3 sequence (DNA): TGCAGCGTTGAAGATCTTCGCAGCCAAGAGACCCAGTACTTC.

This clone was detected a few times. This sequence joins TRBV30 and TRBJ1-1, with a weak D call TRBD1 (6 bases). Trimming pared 2 bases from V and 4 bases from J, leaving 11 bases between. This CDR3 spans 13 amino acids. Germline values: CDR1 GTSNPN, CDR2 SVGIG (reference sequence). The CDR3 nucleotides read TGTGCCTGGAGTAAGGGGGTGAGCACTGAAGCTTTCTTT. This codes for CAWSKGVSTEAFF.

The J gene is TRBJ2-3, the V gene TRBV6-4; TRBD2 is a possible D gene (6 bases). Germline V gene lookup returns CDR1 MRHNA and CDR2 SNTAGT. V shed 3 bases and J shed 5 bases, with 12 bases lying between them. The CDR3 runs to 14 residues. CDR3 protein: CASSEAGLRDTQYF. CDR3 in DNA: TGTGCCAGCAGTGAGGCGGGGTTGAGAGATACGCAGTATTTT.

The chain is built from TRBV10-3 and TRBJ1-2; D gene uncertain. This CDR3 is 12 amino acids long. Trimming took 8 bases from V and 3 from J, leaving 10 bases between them. Per germline, CDR1 ENHRY and CDR2 SYGVKD. The CDR3 here is CAISPGDYGYTF. Here the CDR3 DNA reads TGTGCCATCTCCCCAGGCGACTATGGCTACACCTTC.

V gene TRBV30 combines with J gene TRBJ2-6, with TRBD1 identical over 11 bases. The V and J ends lost 2 bases and 3 bases, in that order; junction bases with no gene match: 3. CDR3 size: 16 residues. CDR1 and CDR2 (germline): GTSNPN, SVGIG (reference sequence). DNA for the CDR3: TGTGCCTGGAGTCCCGGGACAGGGGGTGGGGCCAACGTCCTGACTTTC. Translated: CAWSPGTGGGANVLTF. The complete variable domain, with remaining parts taken from reference TRBV30 and TRBJ2-6, reads SQTIHQWPATLVQPVGSPLSLECTVEGTSNPNLYWYRQAAGRGLQLLFYSVGIGQISSEVPQNLSASRPQDRQFILSSKKLLLSDSGFYLCAWSPGTGGGANVLTFGAGSRLTVL.

This sequence joins TRBV4-1 and TRBJ2-7; D unclear. Germline lookup yields CDR1 MGHRA and CDR2 YSYEKL. Trimming pared 2 bases from V and 0 bases from J, leaving 14 bases between. The CDR3 loop spans 16 amino acids. CDR3: CASSQISRQSSYEQYV. The CDR3, as DNA: TGCGCCAGCAGCCAAATTTCAAGGCAGTCCTCCTACGAGCAGTACGTC.

V usage is TRBV11-2 and J usage is TRBJ2-3; D is perhaps TRBD2 (5 bases). Looked up from germline, CDR1 is SGHAT and CDR2 is FQNNGV. This CDR3 spans 13 amino acids. With 0 bases removed from V and 5 bases from J, the gap between germline ends came to 6 bases. CDR3 protein: CASSLDRGDTQYF. The CDR3 DNA follows: TGTGCCAGCAGCTTAGATCGGGGAGATACGCAGTATTTT. Full variable domain (missing parts from reference TRBV11-2 and TRBJ2-3): EAGVAQSPRYKIIEKRQSVAFWCNPISGHATLYWYQQILGQGPKLLIQFQNNGVVDDSQLPKDRFSAERLKGVDSTLKIQPAKLEDSAVYLCASSLDRGDTQYFGPGTRLTVL.

This clone was recorded once. The chain couples TRBV18 to TRBJ2-5, with unresolved D. CDR1 is KGHSH, CDR2 LQKENI, per germline. This CDR3 contains 12 residues. Trimming pared 0 bases from V and 5 bases from J, leaving 4 bases between. CDR3 nucleotide sequence: TGTGCCAGCTCACCACCTTATGAGACCCAGTACTTC. Its protein is CASSPPYETQYF.

This clone has only one observation. The chain combines TRBV7-2 with TRBJ2-3, with 7 bases lining up with TRBD2. Germline assignment: CDR1 SGHTA and CDR2 FQGNSA. This CDR3 region has 14 residues. With V trimmed by 1 base and J by 4 bases, 2 bases remained unmatched. The CDR3 loop reads CASSLVAGSDTQYF. The CDR3 DNA reads TGTGCCAGCAGCTTAGTAGCGGGTTCAGATACGCAGTATTTT.

This sequence joins TRBV6-1 and TRBJ2-7; TRBD1 matches at 9 bases. Germline V gene lookup returns CDR1 MNHNS and CDR2 SASEGT. J gave up 6 bases and V 1 base, and 4 bases lay outside the gene matches. The CDR3 is 14 amino acids. The CDR3 loop is CASSEEGQGTEQYV. CDR3 DNA: TGTGCCAGCAGTGAAGAGGGACAGGGAACCGAGCAGTACGTC.

In its sample, this clone was seen once. Written as DNA, the CDR3 is TGTGCCACCAGCAGAAGGGGGGTTGGCACTGAAGCTTTCTTT. This translates into CATSRRGVGTEAFF. This rearrangement joins TRBV15 to TRBJ1-1, with D perhaps matching TRBD1 (6 bases). V lost 2 bases and J lost 4, with 11 bases in between. This CDR3 contains 14 residues. Germline V gives CDR1 LNHNV, CDR2 YYDKDF (reference sequence).

V is TRBV5-1 and J is TRBJ1-4; TRBD1 agrees at 9 bases. After removal of 4 bases from V and 4 bases from J, the junction contained 8 bases not matched to a gene. Germline V lookup: CDR1 SGHRS, CDR2 YFSETQ. The CDR3 length is 16 residues. The CDR3 here is CASSAYKDRGNEKLFF. The CDR3 DNA is TGCGCCAGCAGCGCCTACAAGGACAGGGGTAATGAAAAACTGTTTTTT.